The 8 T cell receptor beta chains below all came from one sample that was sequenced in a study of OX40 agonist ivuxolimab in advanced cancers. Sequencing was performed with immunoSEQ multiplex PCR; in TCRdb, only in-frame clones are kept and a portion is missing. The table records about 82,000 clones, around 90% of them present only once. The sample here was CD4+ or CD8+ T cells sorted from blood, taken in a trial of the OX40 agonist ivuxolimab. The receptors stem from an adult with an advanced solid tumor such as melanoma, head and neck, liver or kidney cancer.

CDR3 in amino acids: CASSGSGEAFF. The CDR3 nucleotides read TGTGCCAGCAGCGGGTCTGGTGAAGCTTTCTTT. The rearrangement uses TRBV5-6 and TRBJ1-1; D not resolved. The V gene lost 4 bases and the J gene lost 7 bases, with 8 bases spanning the gap. Germline V gene sequence: CDR1 SGHDT, CDR2 YYEEEE. The length of the CDR3 is 11 residues.

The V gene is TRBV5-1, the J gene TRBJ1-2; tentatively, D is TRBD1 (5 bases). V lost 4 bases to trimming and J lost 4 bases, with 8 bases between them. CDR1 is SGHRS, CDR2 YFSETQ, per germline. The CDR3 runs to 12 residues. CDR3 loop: CASSGAGYGYTF. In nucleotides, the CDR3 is TGCGCCAGCAGCGGGGCGGGCTATGGCTACACCTTC.

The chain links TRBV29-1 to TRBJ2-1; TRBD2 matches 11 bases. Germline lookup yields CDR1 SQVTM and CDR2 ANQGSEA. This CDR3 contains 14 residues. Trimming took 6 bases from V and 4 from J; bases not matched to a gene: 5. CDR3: CSVSTSGSYNEQFF. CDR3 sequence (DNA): TGCAGCGTCTCCACTAGCGGGAGTTACAATGAGCAGTTCTTC.

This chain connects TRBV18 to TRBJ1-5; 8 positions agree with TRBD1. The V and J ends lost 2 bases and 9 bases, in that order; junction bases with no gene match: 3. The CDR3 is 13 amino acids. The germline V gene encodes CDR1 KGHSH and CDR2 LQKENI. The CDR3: CASSPDRGRPQHF. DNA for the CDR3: TGTGCCAGCTCACCAGACAGGGGCCGGCCCCAGCATTTT.

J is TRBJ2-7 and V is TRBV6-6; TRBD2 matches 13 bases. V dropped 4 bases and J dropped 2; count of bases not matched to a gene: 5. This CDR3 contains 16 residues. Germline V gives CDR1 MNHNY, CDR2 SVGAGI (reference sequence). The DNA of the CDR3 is TGTGCCAGCAGTTCCCGGACTAGCGGGAGAACCTACGAGCAGTACTTC. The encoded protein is CASSSRTSGRTYEQYF.

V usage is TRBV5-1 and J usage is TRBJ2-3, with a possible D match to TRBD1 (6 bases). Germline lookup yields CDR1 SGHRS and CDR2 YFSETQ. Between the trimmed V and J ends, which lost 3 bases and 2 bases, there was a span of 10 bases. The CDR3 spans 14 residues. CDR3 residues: CASSSGVSTDTQYF. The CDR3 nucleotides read TGCGCCAGCAGCTCAGGGGTTTCCACAGATACGCAGTATTTT.

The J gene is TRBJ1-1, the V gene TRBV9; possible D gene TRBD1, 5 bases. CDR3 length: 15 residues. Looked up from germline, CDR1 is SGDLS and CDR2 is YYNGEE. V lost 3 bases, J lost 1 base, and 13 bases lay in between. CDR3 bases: TGTGCCAGCAGCGCGACCAGACAGCCGAACACTGAAGCTTTCTTT. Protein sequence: CASSATRQPNTEAFF.

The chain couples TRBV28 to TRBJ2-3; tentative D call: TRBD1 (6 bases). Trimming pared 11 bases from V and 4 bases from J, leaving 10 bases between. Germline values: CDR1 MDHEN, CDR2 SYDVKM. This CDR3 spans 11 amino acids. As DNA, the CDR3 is TGTGCCGCCTCAGGGGCAGATACGCAGTATTTT. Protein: CAASGADTQYF.